This T cell receptor beta chain is from a study of blood T cell repertoires in COVID-19. Per the original data handling: Amplification from reference gene primers served as the basis for estimated nucleated cell counts. The method was immunoSEQ multiplex PCR; TCRdb's version includes in-frame clones alone and lacks a portion of them. The V and J calls and clone size were taken over from that table, and D and trimming were inferred from the DNA. This table holds approximately 160,000 clones, 84% found once. The CDR3 length is 14 residues. V was clipped by 2 bases and J by 2 bases, with 10 bases between them. From germline, CDR1 is ENHRY and CDR2 SYGVKD.

This receptor was identified in a man aged 40-49 years who had recovered from COVID-19. Source material: peripheral blood. The rearrangement uses TRBV10-3 and TRBJ2-7, with a possible D match to TRBD2 (5 bases). CDR3 in amino acids: CAISEASGTYEQYF. Written as DNA, the CDR3 is TGTGCCATCAGTGAGGCCAGCGGAACCTACGAGCAGTACTTC.